This T cell receptor (beta chain) was documented in a study of T cells in Graves' hyperthyroidism and ophthalmopathy. Regions amplified from RNA transcripts were the TCR beta CDR3 regions. HTBI primers drove first-round RT-PCR of the TCR CDR3. MiXCR, run by TCRdb on the multiplex PCR reads, gives a single entry per CDR3 protein. The data show around 290,000 distinct CDR3 sequences, roughly an eighth seen once. The germline V gene has CDR1 MNHNS and CDR2 SASEGT. The V end was cut by 5 bases, the J end by 1 base, with 11 bases between. The CDR3 has 14 amino acids. Study results and limitations: Researchers found most expanded thyroid clonotypes above 0.001 in blood as well.

This clonotype was recorded many times. Its target is not known. With a duration under 2 months, the hyperthyroidism was newly diagnosed in patients aged 18 to 65. This receptor was obtained from a woman aged 40 to 50 with Graves' hyperthyroidism. Sequencing was done on a sample of blood. The chain uses TRBV6-1 and TRBJ1-1, with D possibly being TRBD1 (5 bases). CDR3 coding DNA: TGTGCCAGCAGTTCTCCCGGGGGGAACACTGAAGCTTTCTTT. As protein: CASSSPGGNTEAFF.